Described below is a single TCR beta chain sequence and its context. Its binding antigen is unknown. No quality values exist for individual bases; no much larger clone is one base distant. These data are taken from a study of shared clonotypes between healthy human individuals (dated by TCRdb to the early 2020s). In terms of the full investigation: A couple of women and a few men aged 18 to 49 years were included in the cohort. Each donor's leukapheresis produced roughly between about 0.9 and 9.5 billion PBMCs. Different laboratories and diverse techniques were used to prepare libraries and sequence TCR repertoires, to increase sequencing depth and limit assay-specific biases. To estimate repertoire size and how much clonotype sharing occurs between individuals, the study deeply sequenced the blood TCR repertoires of about five healthy adults. For each donor, CD4 naive and CD4 memory were each run on three plates, CD8 naive on two plates, and CD8 memory on one plate. Broader findings and caveats from the paper: Naive subsets generally had larger estimated clonotype richness than memory subsets. Even with the large sequencing depth, rarefaction of the sorted-subset datasets indicated that sequencing was incomplete. Only blood was sampled, and tissue TCR repertoires likely differ from those in blood. The small number of donors limited the genetic and exposure-history diversity represented. Approximately 5% of naive CD4, 3.5% of naive CD8, roughly 2.4% of memory CD4, and around 0.4% of memory CD8 clonotypes were shared across several donors. Higher generation probabilities were observed for clonotypes shared by all four sorted-subset donors than for non-shared clonotypes. Pairwise subsampling led to the expectation that sequencing depth would affect the degree of clonotype sharing among donors.

Healthy HIV-negative adults with no recently reported acute infections or vaccinations were included as donors. Every donor was a Caucasian adult residing in Nashville, Tennessee, USA. CD4+ T cells were enriched through magnetic negative selection, after which naive cells were positively selected on CD45RA and the remaining negative fraction served as the memory subset. After blood collection by leukapheresis, PBMCs were isolated using Ficoll-Histopaque density gradient centrifugation and then cryopreserved in the vapor phase of liquid nitrogen. Purity and quantity of every magnetically sorted T cell population were checked by analytical flow cytometry. Genomic DNA was isolated from every sorted fraction and measured by UV absorbance on a Nanodrop 2000c. Using the deep immunoSEQ assay, TCR CDR3 regions were amplified from genomic DNA by multiplex PCR. Genomic DNA extracted from each cell subset was distributed evenly over all wells of several immunoSEQ 96-well plates, and each plate served as one replicate. For sorted subsets, each replicate PCR was loaded with 150 to 250 ng genomic DNA, equivalent to some 31,000 T cell genomes. The purified libraries were quantified using a Qubit 3.0 fluorometer, sized with a Bioanalyzer 2100, and then quantified again using the KAPA Library Quantification kit. A separate single-read 150-cycle Illumina NextSeq 550 flow cell was used to sequence each immunoSEQ 96-well plate. In the original analysis: Because the immunoSEQ output included only junctional sequences and no quality scores, the filtering could not be the same as the filtering used for full-length reads. To assign V/J genes and CDR3, sequences were annotated against IMGT germline references using PyIR, a Python wrapper for IgBLAST v1.9. Reads were filtered out if the reads had weak V/J assignments (E-value above 1e-6), no CDR3, stop codons, out-of-frame junctions, or ambiguous translated residues. A V3J clonotype was defined by an identical inferred V gene, J gene, and CDR3 amino acid sequence. Percentage overlap between repertoires was computed as shared unique clonotypes divided by the size of the smaller repertoire. RTK rarefaction, the Chao1 estimator, and Recon v2.1 estimates of unobserved clonotypes were used to assess repertoire richness. Generation probabilities for all TCRbeta clonotypes obtained by the gDNA method from a few donors were computed using OLGA. TCRdb limited this immuneACCESS table to in-frame rearrangements with V and J called. A share of clones is missing; checked studies link under half to unresolved V genes, and the rest is unexplained. The V and J calls and clone size were taken over from that table, and D and trimming were inferred from the DNA. In all, the sample holds approximately 2.5 million clones, and more than 85% of those were seen once. Of the sample, about 0.34% is held by the ten largest clones.

This TCR was recovered from a man between 18 and 35 years old in good health. Some clones in this sample may be carry-over from other donors' samples. The sample comprised naive CD4+ T cells from PBMCs. Explained via the paper, the cell subset or site label denotes: CD45RA+ positively selected.

This receptor has the CDR3 CASSRTKPNPGEQFF. The DNA sequence follows: TGCGCCAGCAGCAGAACTAAGCCTAACCCTGGTGAGCAGTTCTTC. This chain joins TRBV5-1 to TRBJ2-1, with the D gene not clear enough to name. The CDR3 runs 15 residues from the cysteine to the phenylalanine. Only CDR3 DNA is held: 45 bases, read in frame from base 1. CDR1 SGHRS and CDR2 YFSETQ are derived from the germline V gene. Cut back by 4 bases and 9 bases, the V and J ends lie 20 bases apart.